The 8 T cell receptor beta chains below all came from one sample that was sequenced in a study of glioma-infiltrating T cells after dendritic cell vaccination (dated by TCRdb to 2016 to 2017). Libraries came from the immunoSEQ multiplex PCR assay. TCRdb limited this immuneACCESS table to in-frame rearrangements with V and J called. A share of clones is missing; checked studies link under half to unresolved V genes, and the rest is unexplained. A total of about 90,000 clones appear in this sample, around four fifths of them only once. The ten largest clonotypes hold roughly 6.8% of the sample. In light of the paper, this sample's time point label describes: after dendritic cell vaccination, including at tumor progression/relapse. Sequencing was performed on blood, taken after dendritic cell vaccination. The receptors were sampled from a human donor with glioblastoma.

The chain is built from TRBV2 and TRBJ1-3; TRBD1 agrees at 10 bases. The germline gives CDR1 SNHLY, CDR2 FYNNEI. The CDR3 runs to 18 residues. V lost 5 bases to trimming and J lost 3 bases; unmatched junction nucleotides: 13. The CDR3 sequence: CASSLSRGTGAIGNTIYF. CDR3 bases: TGTGCCAGCAGTCTATCCCGCGGGACAGGGGCCATTGGAAACACCATATATTTT.

The gene calls are TRBV7-9 and TRBJ1-2; 8 positions match TRBD1. Germline CDR1 is SEHNR and CDR2 is FQNEAQ (reference sequence). The CDR3 contains 14 residues. V shed 3 bases and J 6 bases; nucleotides not matched to a gene: 6. CDR3 amino acids: CASSLAGGSDGYTF. Written as DNA, the CDR3 is TGTGCCAGCAGCTTGGCAGGGGGCAGCGATGGCTACACCTTC.

This chain links TRBV6-4 with TRBJ2-3; the match to TRBD2 covers 12 bases. This CDR3 has 15 amino acids. Trimming cost V 5 bases and J 5 bases; bases outside gene matches: 5. Germline V gives CDR1 MRHNA, CDR2 SNTAGT. The CDR3 DNA is TGTGCCAGCAGTCTACTAGCGGGGGGCGGAGATACGCAGTATTTT. It specifies CASSLLAGGGDTQYF.

CDR3 loop: CASSPRQGIVNTEAFF. CDR3 nucleotide sequence: TGTGCCAGCAGCCCAAGACAGGGTATCGTGAACACTGAAGCTTTCTTT. V and J are TRBV13 and TRBJ1-1; 7 bases are a match to TRBD1. The length of the CDR3 is 16 residues. After removal of 5 bases from V and 0 bases from J, the junction contained 9 bases not matched to a gene. Germline lookup yields CDR1 PRHDT and CDR2 FYEKMQ (reference sequence).

This clone was found many times. V usage is TRBV7-9 and J usage is TRBJ2-7; a weak D match, TRBD1 (5 bases). The CDR3 covers 15 residues. V lost 5 bases, J lost 3 bases, and 17 bases lay in between. Germline lookup yields CDR1 SEHNR and CDR2 FQNEAQ (reference sequence). CDR3: CASSPEATANYEQYF. CDR3 bases: TGTGCCAGCAGCCCAGAGGCGACAGCAAACTACGAGCAGTACTTC.

This clone has a handful of counts. This chain uses TRBV4-1 with TRBJ1-3; no definite D call. Germline V gene sequence: CDR1 MGHRA, CDR2 YSYEKL. V lost 4 bases and J 2 bases, leaving 15 bases between the germline ends. This CDR3 has 16 residues. The CDR3 sequence: CASSRATDETGNTIYF. For the CDR3, the DNA is TGCGCCAGCAGCCGGGCTACCGACGAAACTGGAAACACCATATATTTT.

The CDR3 DNA follows: TGTGCCAGTAGTAATCCAGCTAGGTCACCCCTCCACTTT. It yields the protein CASSNPARSPLHF. The rearrangement uses TRBV19 and TRBJ1-6; D uncertain. Trimming pared 4 bases from V and 10 bases from J, leaving 11 bases between. Germline V lookup: CDR1 LNHDA, CDR2 SQIVND (reference sequence). This CDR3 is 13 amino acids long.

The chain couples TRBV6-1 to TRBJ1-1; D is unresolved. The CDR3 contains 14 residues. Germline CDR1 MNHNS, CDR2 SASEGT. Trimming took off 1 base at V and 0 bases at J, with 6 bases between the two ends. The CDR3 coding sequence is TGTGCCAGCAGTGAAGAATACATGAACACTGAAGCTTTCTTT. It yields the protein CASSEEYMNTEAFF.